These 18 T cell receptor beta chains were sequenced from one sample in a study of Graves' ophthalmopathy and Graves' hyperthyroidism. Amplification of TCR beta CDR3 regions used RNA transcripts. Second-round multiplex PCR came after first-round RT-PCR with HTBI primers. TCRdb processed the multiplex PCR reads anew with MiXCR; each CDR3 protein has one entry. The table has approximately 640,000 distinct CDR3 sequences, roughly 41% seen once. Material: peripheral blood. These receptors all stem from an adult man with Graves' ophthalmopathy.

The rearrangement uses TRBV4-2 and TRBJ2-1; tentatively, D is TRBD2 (7 bases). V dropped 0 bases and J dropped 7 bases, with 16 bases sitting between them. The CDR3 extends over 16 amino acids. CDR1 is LGHNA and CDR2 is YNFKEQ in the germline V gene. The CDR3: CASSQEGGGAGNEQFF. The CDR3 coding sequence is TGTGCCAGCAGCCAAGAAGGCGGGGGCGCGGGTAATGAGCAGTTCTTC.

V is TRBV7-9 and J is TRBJ2-1, with D hard to call. CDR1 is SEHNR and CDR2 is FQNEAQ in the germline V gene (reference sequence). The CDR3 consists of 12 residues. The germline V and J ends were trimmed by 0 bases and 8 bases, with 5 bases remaining between them. CDR3 amino acids: CASSLASHEQFF. The CDR3 DNA follows: TGTGCCAGCAGCTTAGCTAGCCATGAGCAGTTCTTC.

With regard to this clonotype: One end of the junction varies from germline; a read error may be responsible. This rearrangement joins TRBV15 to TRBJ2-6; 8 bases line up with TRBD1. The CDR3 runs 14 residues. The germline CDR1 and CDR2 sequences are LNHNV and YYDKDF (reference sequence). The chain's CDR3 is CATSTRGRGNTEAF. The CDR3 nucleotides read TGTGCCACCAGCACCAGGGGGCGAGGGAACACTGAAGCTTTC. The full variable domain, its missing parts supplied by reference TRBV15 and TRBJ2-6, is DAMVIQNPRYQVTQFGKPVTLSCSQTLNHNVMYWYQQKSSQAPKLLFHYYDKDFNNEADTPDNFQSRRPNTSFCFLDIRSPGLGDTAMYLCATSTRGRGNTEAFGAGSRLTVL.

In its sample, this clonotype was seen many times. V is TRBV24-1 and J is TRBJ2-5; 10 nucleotides match TRBD1. In germline, CDR1 is KGHDR, CDR2 SFDVKD. With V trimmed by 3 bases and J by 1 base, 1 base remained unmatched. The CDR3 length is 15 residues. The CDR3 DNA sequence: TGTGCCACCAGTGATCGGGACAGGGGCCAAGAGACCCAGTACTTC. Translation gives CATSDRDRGQETQYF.

Details on this clonotype: One end of the junction does not line up with germline, which may come from a read error. V usage is TRBV10-3 and J usage is TRBJ1-6, with 8 nucleotides matching TRBD1. The germline V gene has CDR1 ENHRY and CDR2 SYGVKD. This CDR3 has 14 residues. This chain's CDR3 is CAISGTGGNSPPHF. CDR3 sequence (DNA): TGTGCCATCAGTGGTACAGGGGGAAATTCACCCCCCCACTTT.

The chain is built from TRBV2 and TRBJ2-7, with 11 bases lining up with TRBD2. Germline V lookup: CDR1 SNHLY, CDR2 FYNNEI. V lost 8 bases, J lost 3 bases, and 3 bases stayed unmatched. This CDR3 spans 13 amino acids. CDR3 in DNA: TGTGCCAGCGATGGGACTAGCGGCTACGAGCAGTACTTC. Translating gives CASDGTSGYEQYF.

This clonotype occurred many times. J is TRBJ1-3 and V is TRBV9, with no clear D. Germline CDR1 is SGDLS and CDR2 is YYNGEE. Trimming removed 0 bases from V and 3 bases from J, with 7 bases in between. CDR3 size: 14 residues. CDR3 sequence reads: CASSVGSLGNTIYF. As DNA, the CDR3 is TGTGCCAGCAGCGTAGGCAGTCTTGGAAACACCATATATTTT.

This chain uses TRBV7-8 with TRBJ2-5; 11 bases line up with TRBD2. Germline-derived CDR1 and CDR2 are SGHVS and FQNEAQ. The V and J ends lost 9 bases and 10 bases, in that order; junction bases with no gene match: 7. There are 12 residues in the CDR3. The chain's CDR3 is CARQGLAGGQYF. CDR3 DNA: TGTGCCAGACAAGGGCTAGCGGGGGGCCAGTACTTC.

At least ten counts were recorded for this clonotype. The V gene is TRBV29-1, the J gene TRBJ2-7, with 7 bases fitting TRBD1. Losses at the gene ends were 6 bases for V and 1 base for J; bases not matched to a gene: 6. The CDR3 extends over 13 amino acids. Germline CDR1 SQVTM, CDR2 ANQGSEA. The CDR3 coding sequence is TGCAGCGTCTCGGACAGGTCTTCCTACGAGCAGTACTTC. Its translation: CSVSDRSSYEQYF.

The J gene is TRBJ2-7, the V gene TRBV6-1, with a weak D call TRBD1 (6 bases). Trimming pared 6 bases from V and 0 bases from J, leaving 15 bases between. CDR3 length: 15 residues. CDR1 and CDR2 (germline): MNHNS, SASEGT. The CDR3 spells CASSYTRGGSYEQYF. The CDR3, as DNA: TGTGCCAGCAGCTACACCAGGGGCGGCTCCTACGAGCAGTACTTC.

Written as DNA, the CDR3 is TGTGCCAGCAGTGTCCAGGAACACACAGATACGCAGTATTTT. Amino acids: CASSVQEHTDTQYF. The J gene is TRBJ2-3, the V gene TRBV25-1; D is undetermined. The CDR3 has 14 amino acids. Per the germline V gene, CDR1 is MGHDK and CDR2 is SYGVNS. V was shortened by 4 bases and J by 2 bases, with 10 bases between the two germline ends.

V usage is TRBV10-3 and J usage is TRBJ1-5, with a weak D call TRBD1 (5 bases). The length of the CDR3 is 20 residues. The germline gives CDR1 ENHRY, CDR2 SYGVKD. Trimming removed 10 bases at V and 0 bases at J, with 31 bases between. In DNA form, the CDR3 reads TGTGCCAGTTGGGGGGAGGGAGGCTATGGCTACCTCACTAGCAATCAGCCCCAGCATTTT. Its protein is CASWGEGGYGYLTSNQPQHF.

This clonotype showed up many times. The J gene is TRBJ1-2, the V gene TRBV20-1; D is perhaps TRBD1 (6 bases). Germline CDR1 is DFQATT and CDR2 is SNEGSKA (reference sequence). The CDR3 has 13 amino acids. V lost 5 bases, J lost 8 bases, and 18 bases lay in between. The CDR3 DNA reads as TGCAGTGCTTACAACAGGGTTCGTCGAGGCTACACCTTC. Translated, it gives CSAYNRVRRGYTF.

The chain has TRBV11-1 and TRBJ2-2; 12 nucleotides agree with TRBD2. Germline-derived CDR1 and CDR2 are SGHAT and FQDESV (reference sequence). After removal of 1 base from V and 5 bases from J, the junction contained 8 bases not matched to a gene. The CDR3 runs 18 residues. The CDR3 loop reads CASSLGTSGAPRTGELFF. The DNA of the CDR3 is TGTGCCAGCAGCTTAGGGACTAGCGGGGCCCCGAGGACCGGGGAGCTGTTTTTT.

At least ten counts were recorded for this clonotype. The CDR3: CASSLRQGPYEQYF. CDR3 bases: TGTGCCAGCAGCTTGAGACAAGGACCCTACGAGCAGTACTTC. V usage is TRBV7-9 and J usage is TRBJ2-7, with D unclear. The germline V gene has CDR1 SEHNR and CDR2 FQNEAQ (reference sequence). The germline V and J ends were trimmed by 3 bases and 2 bases, with 11 bases remaining between them. This CDR3 region has 14 residues.

With respect to this clonotype: Compared with germline, one end of the junction differs, possibly owing to a read error. The chain combines TRBV7-9 with TRBJ1-4, with TRBD1 matching 7 bases. The CDR3 extends over 20 amino acids. Germline lookup yields CDR1 SEHNR and CDR2 FQNEAQ (reference sequence). The CDR3, as DNA: TGTGCCAACAGCGCCAGCCGGGACAGCAGCCCTAGGGACCGTGCTGAAAAACTGTTTTTT. Translated: CANSASRDSSPRDRAEKLFF.

Details on this clonotype: A much larger clone lies one base from this, so it may be a read error. This CDR3 fails to terminate in the conserved phenylalanine or tryptophan, so it likely reflects a read error. The rearrangement links TRBV7-8 to TRBJ2-7; D gene unclear. The V gene's germline CDR1 is SGHVS and CDR2 FQNEAQ. The CDR3 has 12 residues. The V end lost 3 bases, the J end lost 6 bases, and 9 bases lay between the germline ends. CDR3 residues: CASSFFDSEQYL. CDR3 bases: TGTGCCAGCAGCTTTTTCGATAGCGAGCAGTACCTC.

This clonotype appeared many times. The J gene is TRBJ2-6, the V gene TRBV20-1; TRBD1 aligns across 12 bases. This CDR3 contains 16 residues. The germline CDR1 and CDR2 sequences are DFQATT and SNEGSKA (reference sequence). V shed 5 bases and J 3 bases; nucleotides not matched to a gene: 5. CDR3 nucleotides: TGCAGTGCTCCGGGACAGGGGGCGTTTGGGGCCAACGTCCTGACTTTC. It encodes CSAPGQGAFGANVLTF.